This TCR beta chain appears in the sequencing data of a study of post-analysis software for immune sequencing data. About the research overall: Disease trajectories encompassed relapsing-remitting, secondary progressive and progressive-relapsing multiple sclerosis.

Comment on this clonotype: Its antigen is not identified.

With V trimmed by 7 bases and J by 3 bases, 13 bases remained unmatched. The CDR3 length is 17 residues. CDR1 is SQVTM, CDR2 ANQGSEA, per germline. General study results and limits: When the samples were clustered directly with F measure, those that had been prepared in the same batch showed strong co-clustering. Patients had higher frequencies than controls of roughly five TRBV segments, including TRBV5-6, TRBV5-1 and TRBV20-1. Multiple sclerosis patients showed significantly lower normalized Chao1 diversity than controls did.

The TCR beta cDNA libraries carried unique molecular identifiers. T cells numbering 1 to 10 million yielded 450,000 to 500,000 cDNA molecules. TCRdb redid the calling of the PCR reads with MiXCR, one entry per CDR3 protein. The sample has about 680,000 distinct CDR3 sequences; approximately 59% are singletons. The sequence derives from a girl aged 2-10 years with multiple sclerosis. This chain connects TRBV29-1 to TRBJ2-1; 12 bases line up with TRBD2. Sequenced material: blood. CDR3 nucleotides: TGCAGCGCCAAGGGGCTAGCGGGAGGGCAGGACTACAATGAGCAGTTCTTC. It codes for CSAKGLAGGQDYNEQFF.